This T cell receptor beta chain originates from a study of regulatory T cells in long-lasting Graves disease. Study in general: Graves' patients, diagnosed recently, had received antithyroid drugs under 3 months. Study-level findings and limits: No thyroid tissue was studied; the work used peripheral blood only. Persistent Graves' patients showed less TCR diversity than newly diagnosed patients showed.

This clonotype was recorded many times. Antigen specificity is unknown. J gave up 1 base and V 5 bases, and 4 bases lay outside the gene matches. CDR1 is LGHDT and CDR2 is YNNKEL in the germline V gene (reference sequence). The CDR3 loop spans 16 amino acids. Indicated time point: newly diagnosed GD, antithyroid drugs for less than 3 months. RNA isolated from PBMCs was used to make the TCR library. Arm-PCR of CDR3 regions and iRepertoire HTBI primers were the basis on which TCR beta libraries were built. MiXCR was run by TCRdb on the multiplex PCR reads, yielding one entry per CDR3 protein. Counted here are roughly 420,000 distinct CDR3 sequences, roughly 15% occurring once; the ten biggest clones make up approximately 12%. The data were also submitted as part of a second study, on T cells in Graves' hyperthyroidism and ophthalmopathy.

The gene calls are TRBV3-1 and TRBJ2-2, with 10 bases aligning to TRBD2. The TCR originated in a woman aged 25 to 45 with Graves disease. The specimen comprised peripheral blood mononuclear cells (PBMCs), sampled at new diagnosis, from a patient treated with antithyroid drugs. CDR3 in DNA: TGTGCCAGCAGCGGACTAGCGGAGCTGAACACCGGGGAGCTGTTTTTT. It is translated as CASSGLAELNTGELFF.